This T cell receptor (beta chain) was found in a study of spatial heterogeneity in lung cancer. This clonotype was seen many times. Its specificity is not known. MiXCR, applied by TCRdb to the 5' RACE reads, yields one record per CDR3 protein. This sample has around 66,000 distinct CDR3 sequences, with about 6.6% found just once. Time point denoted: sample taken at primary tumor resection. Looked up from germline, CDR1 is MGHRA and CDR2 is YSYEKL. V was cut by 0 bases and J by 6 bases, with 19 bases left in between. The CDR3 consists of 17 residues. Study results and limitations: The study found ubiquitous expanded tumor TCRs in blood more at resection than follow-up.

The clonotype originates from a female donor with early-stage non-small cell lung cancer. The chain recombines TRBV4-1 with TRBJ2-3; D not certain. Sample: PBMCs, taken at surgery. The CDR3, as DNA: TGCGCCAGCAGCCAAGATCAACGGACGGAAGGGATGGATACGCAGTATTTT. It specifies CASSQDQRTEGMDTQYF.